These 13 T cell receptor beta chains were all obtained from the same sample, sequenced in a study of T cells in Graves' hyperthyroidism and ophthalmopathy (dated by TCRdb to between 2018 and 2021). Library preparation was by multiplex PCR. The instrument given in TCRdb is Illumina HiSeq 2000. TCR beta CDR3 regions were amplified from RNA transcripts. The TCR CDR3 was subjected to a first round of RT-PCR using the HTBI primer set and the Qiagen OneStep RT-PCR kit. The public reads were run again by TCRdb, first through fastp at Q25 and then through MiXCR, and only productive beta chains were kept. One record per CDR3 amino acid sequence lists the most common genes and DNA. In all, the sample holds 490,000 or so distinct CDR3 sequences, and about 46% of those were seen once. The ten most abundant clones make up about two fifths of the sample. Source material: peripheral blood or thyroid tissue (not recorded which). Receptor source: an adult woman with Graves' disease, either hyperthyroidism or ophthalmopathy (not recorded which).

The genes are TRBV6-1 and TRBJ2-7, with D perhaps matching TRBD1 (6 bases). Germline values: CDR1 MNHNS, CDR2 SASEGT. The CDR3 length is 13 residues. CDR3 residues: CTILGTLGCEQYF. In nucleotides, the CDR3 is TGTACCATCCTTGGGACACTGGGCTGCGAGCAGTACTTC.

This chain links TRBV24-1 with TRBJ2-5; 13 positions match TRBD2. CDR1 and CDR2 (germline): KGHDR, SFDVKD. V shed 3 bases, J shed 3 bases, and the junction held 3 bases outside the gene matches. This CDR3 region has 16 residues. CDR3 region: CATSDAGTSGEETQYF. CDR3 coding DNA: TGTGCCACCAGTGATGCCGGGACTAGCGGGGAAGAGACCCAGTACTTC.

This clonotype was observed many times. At one of its ends the junction is not consistent with the germline gene, which may arise from a read error. V usage is TRBV28 and J usage is TRBJ1-4; D gene uncertain. This CDR3 is 11 amino acids long. Germline values: CDR1 MDHEN, CDR2 SYDVKM. CDR3 sequence reads: CASSQERVSVF. The CDR3 nucleotides read TGTGCCAGCAGCCAAGAGAGGGTCTCGGTTTTT.

The J gene is TRBJ1-5, the V gene TRBV7-8; the D is unclear. The CDR3 spans 14 residues. The V end was cut by 0 bases, the J end by 9 bases, with 12 bases between. Germline values: CDR1 SGHVS, CDR2 FQNEAQ. The CDR3 nucleotides are TGTGCCAGCAGCTTAGCGAGTGGTGGTTGGCCCCAGCATTTT. Translation: CASSLASGGWPQHF.

Concerning this clonotype: It may be a read error: a sequence one base away is much more abundant. The genes are TRBV4-1 and TRBJ1-6; the D gene is possibly TRBD1 (5 bases). Trimming removed 0 bases from V and 5 bases from J, with 8 bases in between. CDR1 is MGHRA, CDR2 YSYEKL, per germline. This CDR3 has 15 residues. CDR3 region: CASSQEGLNNSPLHF. In nucleotides, the CDR3 is TGCGCCAGCAGCCAAGAGGGACTAAATAATTCACCCCTCCACTTT.

Worth noting for this clonotype: A much larger clone sits a single nucleotide away, making a read error possible. The chain carries TRBV6-4 and TRBJ1-1, with D hard to call. CDR3 size: 13 residues. CDR1 MRHNA and CDR2 SNTAGT come from the germline V gene. Trimming pared 0 bases from V and 5 bases from J, leaving 7 bases between. CDR3 sequence (DNA): TGTGCCAGCAGTGACTCCCAGGAGACTGAAGCTTTCTTT. Translation: CASSDSQETEAFF.

This clonotype was observed a handful of times. V gene TRBV20-1 combines with J gene TRBJ2-2, with 8 bases matching TRBD2. The CDR3 sequence is 17 residues long. Germline loops: CDR1 DFQATT, CDR2 SNEGSKA (reference sequence). J gave up 5 bases and V 6 bases, and 17 bases lay outside the gene matches. DNA of the CDR3: TGCAGTGCACCCGAGGAGATAGCGGGATCGCGGACCGGGGAGCTGTTTTTT. This encodes CSAPEEIAGSRTGELFF.

In this sample, this clonotype turned up many times. The chain is built from TRBV7-2 and TRBJ2-2; TRBD2 matches at 9 bases. The CDR3 has 16 amino acids. Germline CDR1 SGHTA, CDR2 FQGNSA. Losses at the gene ends were 5 bases for V and 7 bases for J; bases not matched to a gene: 11. The DNA of the CDR3 is TGTGCCAGCAGCCCACAGCGCGGGAGGGTTGGCGGGGAGCTGTTTTTT. This gives the protein CASSPQRGRVGGELFF. The whole variable domain, remainder taken from reference TRBV7-2 and TRBJ2-2, is GAGVSQSPSNKVTEKGKDVELRCDPISGHTALYWYRQSLGQGLEFLIYFQGNSAPDKSGLPSDRFSAERTGGSVSTLTIQRTQQEDSAVYLCASSPQRGRVGGELFFGEGSRLTVL.

This clonotype was counted a few times. This rearrangement joins TRBV10-3 to TRBJ1-2; D unclear. V lost 4 bases, J lost 3 bases, and 15 bases lay in between. The CDR3 loop spans 15 amino acids. Germline lookup yields CDR1 ENHRY and CDR2 SYGVKD. CDR3 in amino acids: CAISVGFEVYYGYTF. The DNA of the CDR3 is TGTGCCATCAGTGTTGGTTTTGAGGTTTACTATGGCTACACCTTC.

The chain links TRBV4-2 to TRBJ1-1, with D hard to call. CDR3 length: 14 residues. V gave up 1 base and J gave up 0 bases, with 6 bases separating them. Looked up from germline, CDR1 is LGHNA and CDR2 is YNFKEQ. CDR3 in DNA: TGTGCCAGCAGCCAAGCGACGGTGAACACTGAAGCTTTCTTT. The encoded protein is CASSQATVNTEAFF.

This clonotype has more than one count but fewer than ten. The chain recombines TRBV15 with TRBJ2-5; the match to TRBD1 covers 11 bases. Germline loops: CDR1 LNHNV, CDR2 YYDKDF (reference sequence). J was trimmed by 3 bases and V by 5 bases; bases with no gene match: 5. The CDR3 is made up of 15 amino acids. This CDR3 reads CATSLRTGGKETQYF. The CDR3 region has the DNA TGTGCCACCAGCCTCCGGACAGGGGGCAAAGAGACCCAGTACTTC.

V and J are TRBV7-2 and TRBJ2-2; D is tentatively TRBD1 or TRBD2 (5 bases each). Germline-derived CDR1 and CDR2 are SGHTA and FQGNSA. V dropped 5 bases and J dropped 4 bases, with 17 bases sitting between them. The CDR3 spans 16 residues. This CDR3 reads CASSPLGGGTTGELFF. DNA for the CDR3: TGTGCCAGCAGCCCTCTAGGTGGGGGTACCACCGGGGAGCTGTTTTTT.

With regard to this clonotype: This is likely a read error, given that the CDR3 carries no conserved phenylalanine or tryptophan at its end. The limits of the CDR3 on the DNA are not certain, so only TCRdb's listed CDR3 is given. The chain recombines TRBV20-1 with TRBJ2-2; TRBD2 reflects the table's D call only, with no check against the DNA. The CDR3 comprises 18 residues, both ends counted. The V gene's germline CDR1 is DFQATT and CDR2 SNEGSKA (reference sequence). CDR3 residues: CSAQMGTSGVPVQADRAG.